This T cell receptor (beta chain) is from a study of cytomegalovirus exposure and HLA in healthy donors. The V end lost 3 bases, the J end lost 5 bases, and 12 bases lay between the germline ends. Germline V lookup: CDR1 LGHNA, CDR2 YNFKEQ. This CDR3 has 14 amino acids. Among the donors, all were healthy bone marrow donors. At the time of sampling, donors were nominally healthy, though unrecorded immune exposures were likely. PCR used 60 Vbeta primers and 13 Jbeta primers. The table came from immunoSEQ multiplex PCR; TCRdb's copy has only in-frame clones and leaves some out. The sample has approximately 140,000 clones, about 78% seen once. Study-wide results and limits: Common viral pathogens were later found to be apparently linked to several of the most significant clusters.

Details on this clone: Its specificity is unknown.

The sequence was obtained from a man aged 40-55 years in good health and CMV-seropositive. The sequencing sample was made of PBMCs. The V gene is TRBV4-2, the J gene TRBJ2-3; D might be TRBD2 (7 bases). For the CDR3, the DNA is TGTGCCAGCAGCCAGAGAGGGGGGGAAGATACGCAGTATTTT. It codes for CASSQRGGEDTQYF.